The 32 T cell receptor beta chains presented below share a single source sample, sequenced in a study of beta chain features in type 1 diabetes. Every isolated RNA sample was fully reverse transcribed, so sequencing captured expressed TCRB transcripts. Libraries were prepared by immunoSEQ multiplex PCR; TCRdb keeps only in-frame clonotypes and omits some of them. This table holds under 950,000 clones, roughly 17% found once. Sequencing used naive CD4+ T cells from blood. The receptors were sampled from a woman aged 18-30 years in good health.

V gene TRBV7-2 combines with J gene TRBJ1-1; D ambiguous. Per the germline V gene, CDR1 is SGHTA and CDR2 is FQGNSA. V dropped 4 bases and J dropped 2 bases, with 5 bases sitting between them. This CDR3 contains 12 residues. The CDR3 nucleotides read TGTGCCAGCAGCTGGGGTAACACTGAAGCTTTCTTT. Translation: CASSWGNTEAFF.

Only a few counts were recorded for this clone. The chain joins TRBV12-5 to TRBJ2-1; 10 positions agree with TRBD2. Germline loops: CDR1 LGHNT, CDR2 FRNRAP. This CDR3 spans 15 amino acids. V lost 2 bases and J lost 5; bases outside the gene matches: 3. The CDR3 DNA reads as TGTGCTAGTGGTTTGACTAGCGGGGCCCACAATGAGCAGTTCTTC. Residues: CASGLTSGAHNEQFF.

V usage is TRBV27 and J usage is TRBJ2-1; 7 bases are shared with TRBD1. The CDR3 runs 16 residues. The V gene end was trimmed by 6 bases and the J gene end by 3 bases; junction bases not matched to a gene: 11. Germline CDR1 and CDR2: MNHEY and SMNVEV (reference sequence). CDR3 sequence: CASSYDRARLYNEQFF. Here the CDR3 DNA reads TGTGCCAGCAGCTACGACAGGGCCAGGCTCTACAATGAGCAGTTCTTC.

This chain joins TRBV7-2 and TRBJ2-1, with 9 bases identical to TRBD2. In germline, CDR1 is SGHTA, CDR2 FQGNSA. V was clipped by 5 bases and J by 9 bases; unmatched bases: 14. The CDR3 has 16 amino acids. The CDR3 DNA follows: TGTGCCAGCAGCCCCTACGGGTCTAGCGGGAATAGTGAGCAGTTCTTC. Translation: CASSPYGSSGNSEQFF. Supplemented by reference TRBV7-2 and TRBJ2-1, the full variable domain reads GAGVSQSPSNKVTEKGKDVELRCDPISGHTALYWYRQSLGQGLEFLIYFQGNSAPDKSGLPSDRFSAERTGGSVSTLTIQRTQQEDSAVYLCASSPYGSSGNSEQFFGPGTRLTVL.

This clone occurred a few times. CDR3 loop: CASSDRTGYEQYF. The CDR3 bases are TGTGCCAGCAGTGACCGAACAGGGTACGAGCAGTACTTC. V usage is TRBV6-1 and J usage is TRBJ2-7, with a possible D match to TRBD1 (6 bases). The CDR3 is 13 amino acids. The germline V gene has CDR1 MNHNS and CDR2 SASEGT. V was shortened by 3 bases and J by 4 bases, with 10 bases between the two germline ends.

V is TRBV5-1 and J is TRBJ2-3, with no clear D. Germline V gene data show CDR1 as SGHRS and CDR2 as YFSETQ. This CDR3 comprises 14 residues. V shed 4 bases and J shed 4 bases, with 13 bases lying between them. The CDR3 coding sequence is TGCGCCAGCAGCGATGGACGAAGGGCAGATACGCAGTATTTT. The encoded protein is CASSDGRRADTQYF.

This clone has more than one count but fewer than ten. V usage is TRBV9 and J usage is TRBJ2-2, with D possibly matching TRBD1 (5 bases). Germline assignment: CDR1 SGDLS and CDR2 YYNGEE. V was pared by 3 bases and J by 8 bases, with 14 bases between. The CDR3 loop spans 14 amino acids. The CDR3 is CASSAGHAFGELFF. The CDR3 nucleotides read TGTGCCAGCAGCGCAGGACATGCCTTTGGGGAGCTGTTTTTT.

This chain connects TRBV29-1 to TRBJ2-5, with D perhaps matching TRBD2 (6 bases). Gene TRBJ2-7 matches the end of the DNA better, so the J call may be wrong. Germline values: CDR1 SQVTM, CDR2 ANQGSEA. The CDR3 covers 11 residues. In DNA form, the CDR3 reads TGCGCGGGGAGGAGCTCCTACGAGCAGTACTTC. The encoded protein is CAGRSSYEQYF.

This clone has just a few counts. The chain employs TRBV5-4 and TRBJ1-1; 7 bases align to TRBD1. Trimming removed 4 bases from V and 0 bases from J; junction bases left unmatched: 9. The CDR3 contains 16 residues. The V gene's germline CDR1 is SGHNT and CDR2 YYREEE (reference sequence). CDR3 loop: CASSRTGTALNTEAFF. Written as DNA, the CDR3 is TGTGCCAGCAGCCGAACTGGGACAGCCTTGAACACTGAAGCTTTCTTT.

This clone has more than one count but fewer than ten. The chain employs TRBV5-1 and TRBJ1-1; no clear D gene. This CDR3 is 16 amino acids long. The ends were cut back, 1 base at V and 1 base at J, with 14 bases in the middle. Per the germline V gene, CDR1 is SGHRS and CDR2 is YFSETQ. The CDR3 DNA reads as TGCGCCAGCAGCTTGTCCGGGGTTTTGGAGAACACTGAAGCTTTCTTT. Residues: CASSLSGVLENTEAFF.

This clone was counted between two and nine times. At one end, the junction sequence differs from germline, possibly due to a read error. V usage is TRBV14 and J usage is TRBJ2-1; D may match TRBD1 or TRBD2 (5 bases each). This CDR3 region has 15 residues. CDR1 is SGHDN and CDR2 is FVKESK in the germline V gene. The CDR3 reads CASSQDSGGWTTKVF. The DNA of the CDR3 is TGTGCCAGCAGCCAAGATTCTGGGGGATGGACGACGAAGGTCTTC.

The rearrangement uses TRBV19 and TRBJ2-3; 10 bases match TRBD2. CDR1 and CDR2 from the germline V gene are LNHDA and SQIVND (reference sequence). V lost 4 bases to trimming and J lost 5 bases; unmatched junction nucleotides: 9. This CDR3 spans 16 amino acids. CDR3 sequence reads: CASSRRSGRAGDTQYF. The CDR3 DNA reads as TGTGCCAGTAGTAGAAGGAGCGGGAGGGCCGGAGATACGCAGTATTTT.

This clone was seen a handful of times. The rearrangement links TRBV28 to TRBJ2-4; 15 nucleotides line up with TRBD2. V shed 4 bases and J 2 bases; nucleotides not matched to a gene: 6. The CDR3 sequence is 18 residues long. Germline-derived CDR1 and CDR2 are MDHEN and SYDVKM. The CDR3 loop is CASSSGLAGGPSKNIQYF. The CDR3, as DNA: TGTGCCAGCAGTTCCGGACTAGCGGGAGGGCCTTCCAAAAACATTCAGTACTTC.

This clone was seen more than once but under ten times. The J gene is TRBJ2-1, the V gene TRBV27; D is possibly TRBD1 (7 bases). CDR1 MNHEY and CDR2 SMNVEV come from the germline V gene (reference sequence). The ends were cut back, 3 bases at V and 2 bases at J, with 11 bases in the middle. This CDR3 has 15 residues. In DNA, the CDR3 is TGTGCCAGCAGTTTCGGGGGACAGCCCTACAATGAGCAGTTCTTC. Its translation: CASSFGGQPYNEQFF.

This rearrangement joins TRBV11-2 to TRBJ1-5; no clear D gene. There are 14 residues in the CDR3. Germline-derived CDR1 and CDR2 are SGHAT and FQNNGV. The ends were cut back, 4 bases at V and 10 bases at J, with 17 bases in the middle. The CDR3 DNA reads TGTGCCAGCAGCTCAGATTACCTACTAGGACCCCAGCATTTT. It codes for CASSSDYLLGPQHF.

This clone came up a few times. Additional DNA sequences in this sample encode the identical CDR3. CDR3 region: CASSLGGYEQYF. The CDR3 nucleotides are TGTGCCAGCAGCTTGGGGGGCTACGAGCAGTACTTC. This chain joins TRBV5-6 and TRBJ2-7; no clear D gene. V lost 0 bases and J 3 bases, leaving 4 bases between the germline ends. The germline V gene has CDR1 SGHDT and CDR2 YYEEEE. This CDR3 comprises 12 residues.

The V and J genes are TRBV7-8 and TRBJ2-3; D is undetermined. The V end lost 5 bases, the J end lost 6 bases, and 15 bases lay between the germline ends. The CDR3 runs 14 residues. The germline gives CDR1 SGHVS, CDR2 FQNEAQ. The CDR3 nucleotides read TGTGCCAGCAGCCCACGGCTTCGGGCGGATACGCAGTATTTT. As protein: CASSPRLRADTQYF.

Details on this clone: The CDR3 carries no conserved terminal phenylalanine or tryptophan, so it likely arises from a read error. The chain carries TRBV28 and TRBJ2-7, with TRBD2 matching over 8 bases. The better agreement between TRBJ2-1 and the DNA end casts doubt on the J call. CDR3 size: 15 residues. CDR1 is MDHEN, CDR2 SYDVKM, per germline. CDR3 coding DNA: TGTGCCAGCGGAACCGGACTAGCACCTTACAATGAGCAGTTCTCC. It translates to CASGTGLAPYNEQFS.

In this sample, this clone turned up a few times. V is TRBV19 and J is TRBJ1-1; D gene ambiguous. Germline V gene data show CDR1 as LNHDA and CDR2 as SQIVND (reference sequence). Trimming left V 0 bases short and J 10 bases short, with 18 bases between. CDR3 length equals 15 residues. The CDR3 is CASSIDLFGRAGAFF. The CDR3 DNA reads TGTGCCAGTAGTATAGATCTATTTGGGCGGGCCGGAGCTTTCTTT.

The chain combines TRBV18 with TRBJ1-1; the match to TRBD1 covers 11 bases. The length of the CDR3 is 15 residues. Germline V gene lookup returns CDR1 KGHSH and CDR2 LQKENI. J lost 3 bases, V lost 3 bases, and 3 bases had no gene match. The CDR3: CASSPRDRGYTEAFF. CDR3 nucleotides: TGTGCCAGCTCACCGAGGGACAGGGGGTACACTGAAGCTTTCTTT.

The rearrangement links TRBV27 to TRBJ2-7, with 10 bases that match TRBD2. From germline, CDR1 is MNHEY and CDR2 SMNVEV (reference sequence). With 6 bases clipped from V and 4 bases from J, the junction kept 9 bases outside the gene matches. The CDR3 runs to 15 residues. CDR3 region: CASSSPGLAPYEQYF. DNA for the CDR3: TGTGCCAGCAGCTCCCCGGGACTAGCGCCTTACGAGCAGTACTTC.

The J gene is TRBJ2-3, the V gene TRBV2; 11 bases are a match to TRBD2. V shed 6 bases and J 5 bases; nucleotides not matched to a gene: 7. The CDR3 loop spans 15 amino acids. Looked up from germline, CDR1 is SNHLY and CDR2 is FYNNEI. This CDR3 reads CASRSSGRSGDTQYF. The CDR3 DNA sequence: TGTGCCAGCAGGTCTAGCGGGAGGTCTGGAGATACGCAGTATTTT.

V usage is TRBV28 and J usage is TRBJ2-7; the D gene is possibly TRBD2 (6 bases). From germline, CDR1 is MDHEN and CDR2 SYDVKM. The CDR3 runs 13 residues. V dropped 4 bases and J dropped 5 bases, with 12 bases sitting between them. The CDR3 DNA is TGTGCCAGCAGTTCCCCCGCGGGGCACGAGCAGTACTTC. Residues: CASSSPAGHEQYF.

This clone was seen only a few times. V and J are TRBV4-1 and TRBJ2-2, with D perhaps matching TRBD1 (6 bases). Trimming stripped 8 bases from V and 0 bases from J, with 13 bases between. Germline V CDR1 and CDR2: MGHRA, YSYEKL. This CDR3 spans 15 amino acids. CDR3 protein: CASRTGTSNTGELFF. CDR3 DNA sequence: TGCGCCAGCCGGACCGGGACATCGAACACCGGGGAGCTGTTTTTT.

V and J are TRBV5-6 and TRBJ2-4; D may be TRBD2 (5 bases). Germline CDR1 SGHDT, CDR2 YYEEEE. The CDR3 consists of 18 residues. V lost 3 bases and J lost 0, with 19 bases in between. This CDR3 reads CASSSTTLDFIAKNIQYF. The CDR3 coding sequence is TGTGCCAGCAGCTCAACAACGCTGGACTTTATAGCCAAAAACATTCAGTACTTC. Based on the CDR3 plus reference TRBV5-6 and TRBJ2-4, the full variable domain is DAGVTQSPTHLIKTRGQQVTLRCSPKSGHDTVSWYQQALGQGPQFIFQYYEEEERQRGNFPDRFSGHQFPNYSSELNVNALLLGDSALYLCASSSTTLDFIAKNIQYFGAGTRLSVL.

This chain links TRBV7-9 with TRBJ2-1; 12 bases match TRBD2. J was trimmed by 9 bases and V by 4 bases; bases with no gene match: 7. Germline CDR1 and CDR2: SEHNR and FQNEAQ (reference sequence). The CDR3 consists of 15 residues. The CDR3 DNA follows: TGTGCCAGCAGCTCCCGACTAGCGGGAGTCTTTGAGCAGTTCTTC. It encodes CASSSRLAGVFEQFF. The whole variable domain, filled in from reference TRBV7-9 and TRBJ2-1, reads DTGVSQNPRHKITKRGQNVTFRCDPISEHNRLYWYRQTLGQGPEFLTYFQNEAQLEKSRLLSDRFSAERPKGSFSTLEIQRTEQGDSAMYLCASSSRLAGVFEQFFGPGTRLTVL.

The rearrangement links TRBV25-1 to TRBJ2-5; 7 positions agree with TRBD1. CDR1 and CDR2 from the germline V gene are MGHDK and SYGVNS. The length of the CDR3 is 17 residues. Unmatched junction bases numbered 12, after V lost 1 base and J lost 4 bases. The CDR3 region has the DNA TGTGCCAGCAGTGAATTTTTTCATGCAGGGGGTGGAGAGACCCAGTACTTC. This encodes CASSEFFHAGGGETQYF.

This clone has more than one count but fewer than ten. The J gene is TRBJ1-4, the V gene TRBV25-1; 10 positions agree with TRBD1. With V trimmed by 3 bases and J by 7 bases, 5 bases remained unmatched. This CDR3 is 15 amino acids long. Looked up from germline, CDR1 is MGHDK and CDR2 is SYGVNS. The CDR3 loop reads CASSDNRDRGEKLFF. The DNA of the CDR3 is TGTGCCAGCAGTGACAACCGGGACAGGGGTGAAAAACTGTTTTTT.

This clone showed up just a few times. The chain links TRBV7-9 to TRBJ2-7; maybe TRBD2 (6 bases). V was cut by 5 bases and J by 4 bases, with 21 bases left in between. This CDR3 region has 16 residues. The germline V gene encodes CDR1 SEHNR and CDR2 FQNEAQ (reference sequence). Here the CDR3 reads CASSPPTSSEHYEQYF. CDR3 DNA: TGTGCCAGCAGCCCCCCGACCTCTAGCGAACATTACGAGCAGTACTTC. The variable domain in full, with the rest retrieved from reference TRBV7-9 and TRBJ2-7, is DTGVSQNPRHKITKRGQNVTFRCDPISEHNRLYWYRQTLGQGPEFLTYFQNEAQLEKSRLLSDRFSAERPKGSFSTLEIQRTEQGDSAMYLCASSPPTSSEHYEQYFGPGTRLTVT.

The chain carries TRBV15 and TRBJ2-5, with 8 positions matching TRBD2. Trimming at V came to 2 bases and at J to 5 bases, leaving 13 bases not matched to a gene. This CDR3 is 17 amino acids long. The germline V gene encodes CDR1 LNHNV and CDR2 YYDKDF (reference sequence). CDR3 sequence: CATSRTFAGGGGETQYF. DNA of the CDR3: TGTGCCACCAGCAGAACTTTTGCGGGAGGTGGGGGGGAGACCCAGTACTTC. The variable domain in full, completed from reference TRBV15 and TRBJ2-5, reads DAMVIQNPRYQVTQFGKPVTLSCSQTLNHNVMYWYQQKSSQAPKLLFHYYDKDFNNEADTPDNFQSRRPNTSFCFLDIRSPGLGDTAMYLCATSRTFAGGGGETQYFGPGTRLLVL.

The V and J genes are TRBV27 and TRBJ2-1, with no clear D. The germline V gene encodes CDR1 MNHEY and CDR2 SMNVEV (reference sequence). Between the trimmed V and J ends, which lost 4 bases and 5 bases, there was a span of 18 bases. The CDR3 totals 16 residues. The CDR3 loop reads CASSSRRLLLNNEQFF. The CDR3 coding sequence is TGTGCCAGCAGTTCCCGGCGGCTTCTCCTTAACAATGAGCAGTTCTTC.

V gene TRBV7-2 combines with J gene TRBJ2-7; 7 bases align to TRBD1. The germline V gene has CDR1 SGHTA and CDR2 FQGNSA. The CDR3 length is 13 residues. The V and J ends lost 5 bases and 3 bases, in that order; junction bases with no gene match: 4. CDR3 DNA: TGTGCCAGCAGCATGGGACAGCACTACGAGCAGTACTTC. Protein sequence: CASSMGQHYEQYF. Filled out from reference TRBV7-2 and TRBJ2-7, the complete variable domain reads GAGVSQSPSNKVTEKGKDVELRCDPISGHTALYWYRQSLGQGLEFLIYFQGNSAPDKSGLPSDRFSAERTGGSVSTLTIQRTQQEDSAVYLCASSMGQHYEQYFGPGTRLTVT.